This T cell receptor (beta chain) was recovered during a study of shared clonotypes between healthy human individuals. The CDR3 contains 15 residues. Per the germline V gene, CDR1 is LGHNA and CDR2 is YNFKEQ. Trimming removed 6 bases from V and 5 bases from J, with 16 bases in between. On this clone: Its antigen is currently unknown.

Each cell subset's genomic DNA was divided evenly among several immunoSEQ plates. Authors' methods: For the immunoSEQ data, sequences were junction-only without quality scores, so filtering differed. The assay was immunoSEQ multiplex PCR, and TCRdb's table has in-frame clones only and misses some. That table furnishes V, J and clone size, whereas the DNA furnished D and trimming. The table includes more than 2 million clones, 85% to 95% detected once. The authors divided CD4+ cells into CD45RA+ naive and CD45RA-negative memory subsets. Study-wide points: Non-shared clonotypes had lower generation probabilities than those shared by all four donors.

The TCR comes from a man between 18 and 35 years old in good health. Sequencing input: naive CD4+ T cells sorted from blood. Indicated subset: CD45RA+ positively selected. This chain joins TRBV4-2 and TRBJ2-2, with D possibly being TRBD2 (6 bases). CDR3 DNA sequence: TGTGCCAGCAGTCGGGCCGGGACTGGGACCGGGGAGCTGTTTTTT. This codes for CASSRAGTGTGELFF.